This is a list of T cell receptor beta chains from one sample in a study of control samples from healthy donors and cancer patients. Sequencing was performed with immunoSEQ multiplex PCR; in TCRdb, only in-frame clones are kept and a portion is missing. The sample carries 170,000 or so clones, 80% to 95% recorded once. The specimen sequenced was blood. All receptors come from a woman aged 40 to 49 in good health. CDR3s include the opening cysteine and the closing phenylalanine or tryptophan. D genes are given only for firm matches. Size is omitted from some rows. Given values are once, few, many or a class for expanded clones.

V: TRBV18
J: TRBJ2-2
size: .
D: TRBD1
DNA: TGTGCCAGCTTCACCCTCCGACAGGGGACGACCGGGGAGCTGTTTTTT
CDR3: CASFTLRQGTTGELFF

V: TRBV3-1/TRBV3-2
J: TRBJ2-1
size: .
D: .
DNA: TGTGCCAGCAGCCAAGGATCGGCGGGGGCTCTAAATGAGCAGTTCTTC
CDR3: CASSQGSAGALNEQFF

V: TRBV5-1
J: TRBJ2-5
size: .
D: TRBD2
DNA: TGCGCCAGCAGCTTGGTGATTAGCGGGGAAGAGACCCAGTACTTC
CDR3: CASSLVISGEETQYF

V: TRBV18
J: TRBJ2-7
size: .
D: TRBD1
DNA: TGTGCCAGCTCTCCCGACAGGGCGACCTACGAGCAGTACTTC
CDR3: CASSPDRATYEQYF

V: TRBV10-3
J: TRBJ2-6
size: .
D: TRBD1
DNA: TGTGCCATCAGTGAGTCGTATAGGACAGGCGATAGCTCTGGGGCCAACGTCCTGACTTTC
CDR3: CAISESYRTGDSSGANVLTF

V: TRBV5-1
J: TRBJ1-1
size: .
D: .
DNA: TGCGCCAGCAGCTTGGTGGCCGGAGGGGGGACTGAAGCTTTCTTT
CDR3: CASSLVAGGGTEAFF

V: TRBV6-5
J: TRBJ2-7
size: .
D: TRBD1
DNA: TGTGCCAGCAGTAAGGGACAGGGACTCGAGCAGTACTTC
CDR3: CASSKGQGLEQYF

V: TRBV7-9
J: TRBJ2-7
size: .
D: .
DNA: TGTGCCAGCAGCTTAACGGGGGGCGATTACGAGCAGTACTTC
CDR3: CASSLTGGDYEQYF

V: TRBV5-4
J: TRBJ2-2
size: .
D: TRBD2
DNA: TGTGCCAGCACTAGCGGGGGGTCCTACACCGGGGAGCTGTTTTTT
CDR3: CASTSGGSYTGELFF

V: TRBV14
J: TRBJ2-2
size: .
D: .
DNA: TGTGCCAGCAGCCAAGATACCGGTAACACCGGGGAGCTGTTTTTT
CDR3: CASSQDTGNTGELFF

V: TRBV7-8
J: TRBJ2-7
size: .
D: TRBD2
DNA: TGTGCCAGCAGCTTAGTTTCTAGCGGGGGGGCCTACGAGCAGTACTTC
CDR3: CASSLVSSGGAYEQYF

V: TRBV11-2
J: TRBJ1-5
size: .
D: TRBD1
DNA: TGTGCCAGCAGCTTACGCCATCGGGACAGGGAACAGCCCCAGCATTTT
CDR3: CASSLRHRDREQPQHF

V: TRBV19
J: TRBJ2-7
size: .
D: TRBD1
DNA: TGTGCCAGTAGTATCGGGACAGCGGAGTACTACGAGCAGTACTTC
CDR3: CASSIGTAEYYEQYF

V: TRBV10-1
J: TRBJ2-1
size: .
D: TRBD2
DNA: TGCGCCAGCAGTTTAGCGGGGCAGGCCTCAGGTGAGCAGTTCTTC
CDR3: CASSLAGQASGEQFF

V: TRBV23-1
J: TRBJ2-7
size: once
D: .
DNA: TGCGCCAGCAGTCAAGTCCGGACTATTATTTCCTACGAGCAGTACTTC
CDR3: CASSQVRTIISYEQYF

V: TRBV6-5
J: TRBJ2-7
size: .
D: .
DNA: TGTGCCAGCAGTCCTACCGGGGGACGAGTCTACGAGCAGTACTTC
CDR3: CASSPTGGRVYEQYF

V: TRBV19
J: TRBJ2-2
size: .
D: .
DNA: TGTGCCAGTAGTCGGTCCGGGCAGGGCGTGGGGTCGACCGGGGAGCTGTTTTTT
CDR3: CASSRSGQGVGSTGELFF

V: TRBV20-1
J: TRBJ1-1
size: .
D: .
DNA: TGCAGTGGAAAGGGGAACACTGAAGCTTTCTTT
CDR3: CSGKGNTEAFF

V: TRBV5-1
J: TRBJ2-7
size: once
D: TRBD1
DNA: TGCGCCAGCAGCCAGACAGGGGGTACCTACGAGCAGTACTTC
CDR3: CASSQTGGTYEQYF

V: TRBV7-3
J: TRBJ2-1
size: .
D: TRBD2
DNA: TGTGCCAGCAGCTTAATTCCTAGCGGGGTCTATGAGCAGTTCTTC
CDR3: CASSLIPSGVYEQFF

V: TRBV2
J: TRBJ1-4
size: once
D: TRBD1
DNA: TGTGCCAGCAGTGAACAGGGGGTCGGGGAAAAACTGTTTTTT
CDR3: CASSEQGVGEKLFF

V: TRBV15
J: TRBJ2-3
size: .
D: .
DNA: TGTGCCACCAGCAGAGATGGGATAGGAAGGGATACGCAGTATTTT
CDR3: CATSRDGIGRDTQYF

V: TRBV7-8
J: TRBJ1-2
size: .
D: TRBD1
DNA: TGTGCCAGCAGCTGGGACAGTCAGGGCTACACCTTC
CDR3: CASSWDSQGYTF

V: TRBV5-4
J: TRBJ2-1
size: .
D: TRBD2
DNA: TGTGCCAGCAGCCCCGGGACTAGCGGGGGGGCCGGTGAGCAGTTCTTC
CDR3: CASSPGTSGGAGEQFF